A selection of T cell receptor beta chains follows, all from one sample in a study of blood T cell repertoires in COVID-19. Clones were sequenced by immunoSEQ multiplex PCR, and TCRdb holds only the in-frame ones, with some missing. Of 400,000 or so clones in the sample, more than 80% were seen once. Sequences were obtained from PBMCs or T cells enriched from blood (not recorded which). Receptors originate from a man under 40 who had recovered from COVID-19. CDR3s include the opening cysteine and the closing phenylalanine or tryptophan. The order of the fields is clone size, V gene, D gene, J gene, CDR3 DNA, CDR3 protein. The D gene is left open where the match is weak. Size values are once, few and many counts, or a class for expanded clones, and some rows have none.

size: .
V: TRBV12-5
D: TRBD1
J: TRBJ1-6
DNA: TGTGCTAGTGGCAAAGACAGGGTCTCCTATAATTCACCCCTCCACTTT
CDR3: CASGKDRVSYNSPLHF

size: .
V: TRBV7-8
D: .
J: TRBJ2-7
DNA: TGTGCCAGCAGCCCAGTGGGGGCTGCCTACGAGCAGTACTTC
CDR3: CASSPVGAAYEQYF

size: .
V: TRBV19
D: TRBD2
J: TRBJ2-2
DNA: TGTGCCAGTAGTATCGTTAGCGGGATTGACACCGGGGAGCTGTTTTTT
CDR3: CASSIVSGIDTGELFF

size: .
V: TRBV7-8
D: .
J: TRBJ1-5
DNA: TGTGCCAGCAGCTTAGGTTCGGGTAAAAGCAATCAGCCCCAGCATTTT
CDR3: CASSLGSGKSNQPQHF

size: once
V: TRBV18
D: .
J: TRBJ1-1
DNA: TGTGCCAGCTCACCACCGAACAGGAAAAACACTGAAGCTTTCTTT
CDR3: CASSPPNRKNTEAFF

size: .
V: TRBV7-2
D: TRBD1
J: TRBJ1-2
DNA: TGTGCCAGCAGCACCGGGACAGAGTATGGCTACACCTTC
CDR3: CASSTGTEYGYTF

size: .
V: TRBV4-1
D: TRBD1
J: TRBJ2-1
DNA: TGCGCCAGCAGACCCACAGGGGAAGGGTCCAATGAGCAGTTCTTC
CDR3: CASRPTGEGSNEQFF

size: .
V: TRBV5-5
D: .
J: TRBJ2-6
DNA: TGTGCCAGCAGATGGGGCAGCTCTGGGGCCAACGTCCTGACTTTC
CDR3: CASRWGSSGANVLTF

size: .
V: TRBV15
D: TRBD1
J: TRBJ1-1
DNA: TGTGCCACCAGCAGAGAGGTGACAGGGTCTGAAGCTTTCTTT
CDR3: CATSREVTGSEAFF

size: .
V: TRBV14
D: TRBD1
J: TRBJ2-7
DNA: TGTGCCAGCAGCCAAGGGGGGACAGTAACTTACGAGCAGTACTTC
CDR3: CASSQGGTVTYEQYF

size: .
V: TRBV7-6
D: TRBD1
J: TRBJ2-5
DNA: TGTGCCAGCAGCCACAACCGGGACAGGGTGCAAGAGACCCAGTACTTC
CDR3: CASSHNRDRVQETQYF

size: once
V: TRBV5-1
D: TRBD2
J: TRBJ2-2
DNA: TGCGCCAGCAGCTTACTAGCGGGAGTCCCCGGGGAGCTGTTTTTT
CDR3: CASSLLAGVPGELFF

size: once
V: TRBV3-1/TRBV3-2
D: .
J: TRBJ2-2
DNA: TGTGCCAGCAGCCAGAGGCAAAATCTGCCGGCCGGGGAGCTGTTTTTT
CDR3: CASSQRQNLPAGELFF

size: .
V: TRBV19
D: TRBD1
J: TRBJ1-1
DNA: TGTGCCAGTAGTAGCCGAGACAGGGGGACTGAAGCTTTCTTT
CDR3: CASSSRDRGTEAFF

size: .
V: TRBV28
D: TRBD2
J: TRBJ2-3
DNA: TGTGCCAGCAGTAGGACTAGCGGGAGGCTTGCAGATACGCAGTATTTT
CDR3: CASSRTSGRLADTQYF

size: once
V: TRBV7-9
D: .
J: TRBJ1-5
DNA: TGTGCCAGCAGCTTAGCACTTCAGGGGCAGCCCCAGCATTTT
CDR3: CASSLALQGQPQHF

size: .
V: TRBV6-2/TRBV6-3
D: TRBD1
J: TRBJ1-6
DNA: TGTGCCAGCAGTTACGAGGGACAGGGTCATTCACCCCTCCACTTT
CDR3: CASSYEGQGHSPLHF

size: .
V: TRBV7-9
D: .
J: TRBJ1-1
DNA: TGTGCCAGCAGCTTAGGAGTGACTGAAGCTTTCTTT
CDR3: CASSLGVTEAFF

size: few
V: TRBV7-2
D: .
J: TRBJ1-2
DNA: TGTGCCAGCAGCGAGCCGGGACTGATCCTGGATGGCTACACCTTC
CDR3: CASSEPGLILDGYTF

size: .
V: TRBV13
D: TRBD1
J: TRBJ2-1
DNA: TGTGCCAGCAGCGGCGCTGACAGGGGAGCTACACGGGAGCAGTTCTTC
CDR3: CASSGADRGATREQFF

size: .
V: TRBV4-1
D: TRBD1
J: TRBJ2-7
DNA: TGCGCCAGCAGCCAGAACCAGGGACGCAGGGGGCAGGGACTTGACTACGAGCAGTACTTC
CDR3: CASSQNQGRRGQGLDYEQYF

size: .
V: TRBV6-2/TRBV6-3
D: .
J: TRBJ1-1
DNA: TGTGCCAGCAGTTACTCGAGGATGAACACTGAAGCTTTCTTT
CDR3: CASSYSRMNTEAFF

size: few
V: TRBV6-1
D: TRBD2
J: TRBJ2-7
DNA: TGTGCCAGCAGTGTGCGTAGAGCGGGAGGGTCCTACGAGCAGTACTTC
CDR3: CASSVRRAGGSYEQYF

size: .
V: TRBV13
D: .
J: TRBJ2-7
DNA: TGTGCCAGCAGACCTACCTACGAGCAGTACTTC
CDR3: CASRPTYEQYF

size: .
V: TRBV18
D: TRBD1
J: TRBJ1-6
DNA: TGTGCCAGCTCAGCAGGACAGGGGAATAATTCACCCCTCCACTTT
CDR3: CASSAGQGNNSPLHF